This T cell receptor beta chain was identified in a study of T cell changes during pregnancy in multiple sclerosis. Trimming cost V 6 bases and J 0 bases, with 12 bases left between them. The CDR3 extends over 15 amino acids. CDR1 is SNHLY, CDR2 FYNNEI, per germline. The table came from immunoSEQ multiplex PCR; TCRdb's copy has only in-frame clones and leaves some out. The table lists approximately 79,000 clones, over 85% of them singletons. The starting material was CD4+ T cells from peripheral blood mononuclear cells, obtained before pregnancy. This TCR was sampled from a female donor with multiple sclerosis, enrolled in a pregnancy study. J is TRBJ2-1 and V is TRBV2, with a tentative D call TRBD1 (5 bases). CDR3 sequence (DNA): TGTGCCAGCAGCCTAGACAGAAGCTCCTACAATGAGCAGTTCTTC. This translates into CASSLDRSSYNEQFF.